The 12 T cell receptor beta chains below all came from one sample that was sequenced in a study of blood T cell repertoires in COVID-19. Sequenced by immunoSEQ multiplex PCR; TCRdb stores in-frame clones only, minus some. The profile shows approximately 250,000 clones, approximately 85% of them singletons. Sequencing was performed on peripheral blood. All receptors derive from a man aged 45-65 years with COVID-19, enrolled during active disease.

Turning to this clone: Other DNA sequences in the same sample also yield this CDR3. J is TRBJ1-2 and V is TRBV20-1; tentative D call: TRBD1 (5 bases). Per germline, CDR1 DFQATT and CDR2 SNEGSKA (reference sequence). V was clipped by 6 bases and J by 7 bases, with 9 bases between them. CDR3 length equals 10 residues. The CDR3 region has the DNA TGCAGTGCCTCCGGGGGTGGCTACACCTTC. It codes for CSASGGGYTF.

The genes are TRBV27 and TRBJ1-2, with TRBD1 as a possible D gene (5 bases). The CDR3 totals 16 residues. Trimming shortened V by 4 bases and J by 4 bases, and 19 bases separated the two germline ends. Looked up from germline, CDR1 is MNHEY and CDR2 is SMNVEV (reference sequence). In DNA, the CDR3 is TGTGCCAGCAGTTCCAAGTGGGGGGAGGGAGGCTATGGCTACACCTTC. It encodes CASSSKWGEGGYGYTF.

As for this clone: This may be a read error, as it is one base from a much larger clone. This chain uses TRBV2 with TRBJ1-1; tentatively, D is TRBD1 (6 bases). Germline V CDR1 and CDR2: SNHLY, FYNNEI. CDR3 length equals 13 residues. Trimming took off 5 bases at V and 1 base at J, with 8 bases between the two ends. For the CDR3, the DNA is TGTGCCAGCAGTTTGACAGGGAACACTGAAGCTTTCTTT. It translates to CASSLTGNTEAFF.

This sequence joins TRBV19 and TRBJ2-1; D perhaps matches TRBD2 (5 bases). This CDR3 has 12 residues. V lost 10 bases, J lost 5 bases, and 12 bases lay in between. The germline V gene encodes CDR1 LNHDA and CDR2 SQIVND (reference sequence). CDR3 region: CATLGLDNEQFF. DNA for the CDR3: TGTGCCACCCTAGGACTGGACAATGAGCAGTTCTTC.

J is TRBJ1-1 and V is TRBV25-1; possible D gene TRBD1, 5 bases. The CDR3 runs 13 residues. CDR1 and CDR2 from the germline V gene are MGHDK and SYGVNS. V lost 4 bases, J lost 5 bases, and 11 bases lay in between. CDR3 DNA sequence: TGTGCCAGCAGTGGGGCAGGGCGGACTGAAGCTTTCTTT. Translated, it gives CASSGAGRTEAFF.

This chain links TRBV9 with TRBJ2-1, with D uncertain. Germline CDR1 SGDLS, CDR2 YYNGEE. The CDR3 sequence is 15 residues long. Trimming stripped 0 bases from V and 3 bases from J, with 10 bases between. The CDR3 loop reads CASSVETSLYNEQFF. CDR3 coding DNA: TGTGCCAGCAGCGTAGAGACTTCCCTCTACAATGAGCAGTTCTTC.

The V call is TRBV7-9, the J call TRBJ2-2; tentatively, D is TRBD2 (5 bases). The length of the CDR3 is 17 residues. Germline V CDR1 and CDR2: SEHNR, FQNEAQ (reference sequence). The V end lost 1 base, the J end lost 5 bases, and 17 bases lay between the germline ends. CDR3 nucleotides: TGTGCCAGCAGCTTAGGGCGTAGCGACTTTAGAACCGGGGAGCTGTTTTTT. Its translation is CASSLGRSDFRTGELFF.

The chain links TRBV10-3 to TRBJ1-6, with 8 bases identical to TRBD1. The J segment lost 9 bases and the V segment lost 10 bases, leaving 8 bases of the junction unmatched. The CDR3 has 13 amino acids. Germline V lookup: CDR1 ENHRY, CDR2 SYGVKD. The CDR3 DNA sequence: TGTGCCACCAAGACAGGGGTTGGTTCACCCCTCCACTTT. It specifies CATKTGVGSPLHF.

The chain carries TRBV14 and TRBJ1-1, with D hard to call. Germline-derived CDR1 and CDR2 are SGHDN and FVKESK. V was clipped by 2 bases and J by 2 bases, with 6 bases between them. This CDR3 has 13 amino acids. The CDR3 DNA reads TGTGCCAGCAGCCAACAGATAAACACTGAAGCTTTCTTT. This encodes CASSQQINTEAFF.

The DNA for the CDR3 is TGTGCCAGCAGTATGACGGGGGGAAACACCATATATTTT. It translates to CASSMTGGNTIYF. This chain joins TRBV25-1 and TRBJ1-3, with unresolved D. Germline V CDR1 and CDR2: MGHDK, SYGVNS. The germline V and J ends were trimmed by 5 bases and 4 bases, with 9 bases remaining between them. The CDR3 has 13 residues.

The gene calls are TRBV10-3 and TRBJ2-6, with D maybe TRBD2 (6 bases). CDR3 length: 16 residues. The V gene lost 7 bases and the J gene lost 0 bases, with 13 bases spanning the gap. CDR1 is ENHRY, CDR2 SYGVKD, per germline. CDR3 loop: CAIKGGPISGANVLTF. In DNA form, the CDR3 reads TGTGCCATCAAAGGAGGGCCCATCTCTGGGGCCAACGTCCTGACTTTC.

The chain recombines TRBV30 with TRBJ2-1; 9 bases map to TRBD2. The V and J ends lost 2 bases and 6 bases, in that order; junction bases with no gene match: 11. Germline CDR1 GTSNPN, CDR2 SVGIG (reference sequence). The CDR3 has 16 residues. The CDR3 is CAWSLLAGTSFNEQFF. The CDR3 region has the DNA TGTGCCTGGAGTCTCCTCGCGGGGACTAGCTTCAATGAGCAGTTCTTC.